Each of the 30 T cell receptor beta chains below was sequenced from the same sample in a study of glioma-infiltrating T cells after dendritic cell vaccination. TCRdb's table, derived via immunoSEQ multiplex PCR, lists solely in-frame clones and lacks some. The data show 85,000 to 110,000 clones, with roughly 81% seen just once and 12% held by the top ten. Sequenced material: blood, taken before dendritic cell vaccination. These receptors originate from a human donor with glioblastoma.

The chain joins TRBV7-6 to TRBJ1-2; TRBD1 aligns across 8 bases. The CDR3 has 15 residues. Trimming took 6 bases from V and 7 from J; bases not matched to a gene: 13. Germline CDR1 reads SGHVS; CDR2 reads FNYEAQ. CDR3 in amino acids: CASRPFGPDRAGYTF. In DNA, the CDR3 is TGTGCCAGCAGACCCTTTGGGCCGGACAGGGCTGGCTACACCTTC.

This sequence joins TRBV7-9 and TRBJ2-7, with D possibly TRBD2 on 5 matching bases. The CDR3 sequence is 12 residues long. The V gene's germline CDR1 is SEHNR and CDR2 FQNEAQ (reference sequence). V shed 5 bases and J shed 4 bases, with 9 bases lying between them. CDR3 sequence: CASSPPGYEQYF. CDR3 nucleotides: TGTGCCAGCAGCCCCCCGGGGTACGAGCAGTACTTC. Filled out from reference TRBV7-9 and TRBJ2-7, the complete variable domain reads DTGVSQNPRHKITKRGQNVTFRCDPISEHNRLYWYRQTLGQGPEFLTYFQNEAQLEKSRLLSDRFSAERPKGSFSTLEIQRTEQGDSAMYLCASSPPGYEQYFGPGTRLTVT.

This chain uses TRBV6-1 with TRBJ2-3; the match to TRBD2 covers 12 bases. The CDR3 sequence is 16 residues long. The ends lost 1 base at V and 1 base at J; junction bases unmatched: 0. The germline V gene encodes CDR1 MNHNS and CDR2 SASEGT. DNA of the CDR3: TGTGCCAGCAGTGAAGGACTAGCGGGGGGCACAGATACGCAGTATTTT. It codes for CASSEGLAGGTDTQYF.

The genes are TRBV2 and TRBJ2-5; TRBD2 might be the D (7 bases). Germline CDR1 and CDR2: SNHLY and FYNNEI. V dropped 5 bases and J dropped 4 bases, with 14 bases sitting between them. The CDR3 is 14 residues long. The CDR3 sequence is CASSRYREGETQYF. The CDR3 nucleotides are TGTGCCAGCAGTAGGTACAGGGAGGGAGAGACCCAGTACTTC.

The rearrangement joins TRBV7-8 to TRBJ1-1; D unclear. CDR1 is SGHVS and CDR2 is FQNEAQ in the germline V gene. With 3 bases removed from V and 6 bases from J, the gap between germline ends came to 11 bases. This CDR3 is 13 amino acids long. The DNA of the CDR3 is TGTGCCAGCAGCTTGAGTCGGGAAGCTGAAGCTTTCTTT. Residues: CASSLSREAEAFF. Variable domain in full (rest from reference TRBV7-8 and TRBJ1-1): GAGVSQSPRYKVAKRGQDVALRCDPISGHVSLFWYQQALGQGPEFLTYFQNEAQLDKSGLPSDRFFAERPEGSVSTLKIQRTQQEDSAVYLCASSLSREAEAFFGQGTRLTVV.

The chain employs TRBV7-2 and TRBJ2-7; D possibly corresponds to TRBD1 (6 bases). The germline V gene has CDR1 SGHTA and CDR2 FQGNSA. The CDR3 is made up of 14 amino acids. The V end was cut by 6 bases, the J end by 4 bases, with 16 bases between. CDR3 amino acids: CASRLEPQGYEQYF. DNA of the CDR3: TGTGCCAGCAGGCTAGAGCCACAGGGTTACGAGCAGTACTTC.

J is TRBJ1-2 and V is TRBV6-1; tentatively, D is TRBD1 (6 bases). Germline CDR1 is MNHNS and CDR2 is SASEGT. The CDR3 loop spans 15 amino acids. V shed 3 bases and J shed 4 bases, with 15 bases lying between them. This CDR3 reads CASSDSLDSVYGYTF. Here the CDR3 DNA reads TGTGCCAGCAGTGACTCGTTGGACAGCGTCTATGGCTACACCTTC.

The chain joins TRBV6-1 to TRBJ2-3, with TRBD1 matching over 7 bases. The CDR3 extends over 14 amino acids. CDR1 is MNHNS and CDR2 is SASEGT in the germline V gene. The J segment lost 2 bases and the V segment lost 7 bases, leaving 6 bases of the junction unmatched. The CDR3 protein is CASIFEGATDTQYF. DNA for the CDR3: TGTGCCAGCATTTTCGAGGGGGCCACAGATACGCAGTATTTT.

V and J are TRBV5-1 and TRBJ1-1; weak D call: TRBD1 (6 bases). This CDR3 is built from 15 residues. Trimming stripped 0 bases from V and 5 bases from J, with 14 bases between. Germline lookup yields CDR1 SGHRS and CDR2 YFSETQ. CDR3 nucleotide sequence: TGCGCCAGCAGCTTGGCCCTCGGGGGGCAAACTGAAGCTTTCTTT. Translating gives CASSLALGGQTEAFF.

The rearrangement joins TRBV11-2 to TRBJ1-3, with D uncertain. Trimming shortened V by 2 bases and J by 0 bases, and 8 bases separated the two germline ends. Germline CDR1 SGHAT, CDR2 FQNNGV. The CDR3 contains 15 residues. CDR3 in amino acids: CASSLSTGSGNTIYF. CDR3 bases: TGTGCCAGCAGCTTATCGACGGGCTCTGGAAACACCATATATTTT.

The chain carries TRBV10-3 and TRBJ2-3, with D tentatively TRBD1 (7 bases). CDR3 length: 14 residues. The V gene lost 6 bases and the J gene lost 7 bases, with 17 bases spanning the gap. Germline V CDR1 and CDR2: ENHRY, SYGVKD. The CDR3 protein is CAIREGRGENTQYF. The CDR3 nucleotides read TGTGCCATCAGGGAGGGCAGGGGGGAGAATACGCAGTATTTT.

This clone was counted a few times. V gene TRBV6-5 combines with J gene TRBJ1-3; 7 bases are shared with TRBD1. Germline values: CDR1 MNHEY, CDR2 SVGAGI. The trim removed 6 bases at V and 7 bases at J, leaving 12 bases unmatched. This CDR3 contains 15 residues. The CDR3 sequence is CASSDGQVNRNTIYF. Here the CDR3 DNA reads TGTGCCAGCAGCGACGGACAGGTTAATAGGAACACCATATATTTT.

The rearrangement joins TRBV14 to TRBJ2-1, with 11 bases lining up with TRBD2. Germline V gene sequence: CDR1 SGHDN, CDR2 FVKESK. The CDR3 is 16 residues long. Losses at the gene ends were 2 bases for V and 5 bases for J; bases not matched to a gene: 5. CDR3 amino acids: CASSQISGGADNEQFF. CDR3 sequence (DNA): TGTGCCAGCAGCCAAATTAGCGGGGGGGCCGACAATGAGCAGTTCTTC. Supplemented by reference TRBV14 and TRBJ2-1, the full variable domain reads EAGVTQFPSHSVIEKGQTVTLRCDPISGHDNLYWYRRVMGKEIKFLLHFVKESKQDESGMPNNRFLAERTGGTYSTLKVQPAELEDSGVYFCASSQISGGADNEQFFGPGTRLTVL.

The rearrangement joins TRBV19 to TRBJ2-7; a weak D match, TRBD1 (6 bases). The germline V and J ends were trimmed by 4 bases and 0 bases, with 10 bases remaining between them. Germline V gene sequence: CDR1 LNHDA, CDR2 SQIVND (reference sequence). This CDR3 spans 14 amino acids. Here the CDR3 reads CASSTRTDSYEQYF. The CDR3 DNA is TGTGCCAGTAGTACCCGGACAGACTCCTACGAGCAGTACTTC.

The CDR3: CASLPGLSFYGYTF. CDR3 nucleotide sequence: TGCGCCAGTCTCCCGGGACTCTCATTCTATGGCTACACCTTC. V usage is TRBV10-2 and J usage is TRBJ1-2; tentative D call: TRBD1 (5 bases). The CDR3 runs to 14 residues. Germline V gene data show CDR1 as WSHSY and CDR2 as SAAADI. Trimming stripped 9 bases from V and 4 bases from J, with 18 bases between.

This chain uses TRBV4-1 with TRBJ2-3; 7 bases align to TRBD2. V dropped 4 bases and J dropped 2; count of bases not matched to a gene: 9. The length of the CDR3 is 16 residues. Germline V gene sequence: CDR1 MGHRA, CDR2 YSYEKL. The CDR3 nucleotides read TGCGCCAGCAGCCCCCGGGGCGGGGGATCCACAGATACGCAGTATTTT. Amino acid sequence: CASSPRGGGSTDTQYF.

This chain joins TRBV7-9 and TRBJ1-2; no firm D call. This CDR3 has 14 amino acids. Germline loops: CDR1 SEHNR, CDR2 FQNEAQ (reference sequence). The V end was cut by 7 bases, the J end by 2 bases, with 14 bases between. The DNA of the CDR3 is TGTGCCAGCACTCCACAGAGTTCCAACTATGGCTACACCTTC. Translation: CASTPQSSNYGYTF.

The chain links TRBV6-5 to TRBJ2-2; 7 positions match TRBD2. J lost 1 base, V lost 0 bases, and 2 bases had no gene match. The V gene's germline CDR1 is MNHEY and CDR2 SVGAGI. This CDR3 region has 16 residues. In DNA form, the CDR3 reads TGTGCCAGCAGTTACTCGGGGGGGGAGAACACCGGGGAGCTGTTTTTT. This gives the protein CASSYSGGENTGELFF.

The chain is built from TRBV5-4 and TRBJ2-5, with D perhaps TRBD1 (6 bases). Looked up from germline, CDR1 is SGHNT and CDR2 is YYREEE (reference sequence). This CDR3 has 14 residues. The germline V and J ends were trimmed by 3 bases and 5 bases, with 14 bases remaining between them. CDR3 nucleotides: TGTGCCAGCAGCTATACAGGGTCCGGGGAGACCCAGTACTTC. As protein: CASSYTGSGETQYF.

The chain is built from TRBV29-1 and TRBJ1-1; D remains unclear. V lost 2 bases to trimming and J lost 4 bases, with 8 bases between them. This CDR3 is 12 amino acids long. CDR1 is SQVTM, CDR2 ANQGSEA, per germline. CDR3 DNA sequence: TGCAGCGTTGAACGGGAAGCCACTGAAGCTTTCTTT. This translates into CSVEREATEAFF.

This chain joins TRBV5-1 and TRBJ2-3, with TRBD1 matching over 9 bases. The germline gives CDR1 SGHRS, CDR2 YFSETQ. The length of the CDR3 is 15 residues. Losses at the gene ends were 4 bases for V and 4 bases for J; bases not matched to a gene: 7. CDR3 protein: CASSAGTGNPDTQYF. The CDR3 region has the DNA TGCGCCAGCAGCGCCGGGACAGGGAATCCAGATACGCAGTATTTT. The entire variable domain, with the rest obtained from reference TRBV5-1 and TRBJ2-3, is as follows: KAGVTQTPRYLIKTRGQQVTLSCSPISGHRSVSWYQQTPGQGLQFLFEYFSETQRNKGNFPGRFSGRQFSNSRSEMNVSTLELGDSALYLCASSAGTGNPDTQYFGPGTRLTVL.

The chain couples TRBV5-1 to TRBJ2-5; the D gene is possibly TRBD2 (5 bases). This CDR3 is built from 15 residues. Germline CDR1 SGHRS, CDR2 YFSETQ. V was shortened by 0 bases and J by 5 bases, with 14 bases between the two germline ends. The CDR3 is CASSLAQWGEETQYF. CDR3 DNA sequence: TGCGCCAGCAGCTTGGCACAATGGGGAGAGGAGACCCAGTACTTC.

A single count supports this clone. The chain recombines TRBV7-2 with TRBJ2-3, with D hard to call. Germline values: CDR1 SGHTA, CDR2 FQGNSA. CDR3 length: 14 amino acids. The V and J ends lost 5 bases and 4 bases respectively, with 13 bases between them. CDR3 sequence (DNA): TGTGCCAGCAGCCCCACCATAGCCCCAGATACGCAGTATTTT. Its translation is CASSPTIAPDTQYF.

This clone was observed a few times. The chain links TRBV11-3 to TRBJ2-5, with a possible D match to TRBD1 (7 bases). The J call may be faulty, since TRBJ2-7 better matches the DNA end. Germline CDR1 and CDR2: SGHNT and YENEEA. The CDR3 is 15 amino acids. CDR3 protein: CASSLDGGTVYEQYF. The CDR3, as DNA: TGTGCCAGCAGCTTAGATGGGGGGACAGTCTACGAGCAGTACTTC.

In its sample, this clone was seen once. V gene TRBV7-2 combines with J gene TRBJ2-7; D gene unclear. Looked up from germline, CDR1 is SGHTA and CDR2 is FQGNSA. Trimming took off 4 bases at V and 3 bases at J, with 10 bases between the two ends. CDR3 length equals 13 residues. CDR3 nucleotides: TGTGCCAGCAGCTCACCCCAGGACTACGAGCAGTACTTC. Amino acid sequence: CASSSPQDYEQYF. The whole variable domain, remainder taken from reference TRBV7-2 and TRBJ2-7, is GAGVSQSPSNKVTEKGKDVELRCDPISGHTALYWYRQSLGQGLEFLIYFQGNSAPDKSGLPSDRFSAERTGGSVSTLTIQRTQQEDSAVYLCASSSPQDYEQYFGPGTRLTVT.

The genes are TRBV7-6 and TRBJ1-6; D ambiguous. The CDR3 extends over 14 amino acids. The V and J ends lost 5 bases and 10 bases respectively, with 15 bases between them. CDR1 SGHVS and CDR2 FNYEAQ come from the germline V gene. The CDR3 DNA sequence: TGTGCCAGCAGCCCCGCCGGGAGAGGGTCACCCCTCCACTTT. Amino acid sequence: CASSPAGRGSPLHF. Filled out from reference TRBV7-6 and TRBJ1-6, the complete variable domain reads GAGVSQSPRYKVTKRGQDVALRCDPISGHVSLYWYRQALGQGPEFLTYFNYEAQQDKSGLPNDRFSAERPEGSISTLTIQRTEQRDSAMYRCASSPAGRGSPLHFGNGTRLTVT.

This clone was counted a single time. V and J are TRBV2 and TRBJ2-1, with 11 nucleotides matching TRBD1. The germline V gene has CDR1 SNHLY and CDR2 FYNNEI. Trimming removed 6 bases from V and 9 bases from J; junction bases left unmatched: 16. The CDR3 spans 17 residues. The CDR3 DNA reads as TGTGCCAGCAGGGACAGGGGGCAAAGGCTAGCGAGTGGTGAGCAGTTCTTC. Translated, it gives CASRDRGQRLASGEQFF.

CDR3 in DNA: TGTGCCAGCAGCTTGGCCAGGCACCCTAATTCACCCCTCCACTTT. It encodes CASSLARHPNSPLHF. The chain is built from TRBV5-4 and TRBJ1-6; D uncertain. With 0 bases removed from V and 6 bases from J, the gap between germline ends came to 10 bases. The CDR3 loop spans 15 amino acids. Per germline, CDR1 SGHNT and CDR2 YYREEE (reference sequence).

The chain joins TRBV21-1 to TRBJ2-7; the table gives TRBD1 as D, unverified against the DNA. TRBV21-1 corresponds to a pseudogene. The CDR3 has 18 residues. The CDR3 region has the DNA TGTGCCAGCACCATTAACCCCCCGGGACAGGATTGTCCCTACGAGCAGTACTTC. Translation gives CASTINPPGQDCPYEQYF.

This clone was picked up a small number of times. J is TRBJ1-3 and V is TRBV5-1; no firm D call. Between the trimmed V and J ends, which lost 1 base and 0 bases, there was a span of 8 bases. Germline loops: CDR1 SGHRS, CDR2 YFSETQ. The CDR3 consists of 15 residues. CDR3 region: CASSLNFGSGNTIYF. The CDR3 DNA is TGCGCCAGCAGCTTGAACTTTGGCTCTGGAAACACCATATATTTT.